These 27 T cell receptor beta chains originate from one sample sequenced in a study of cytomegalovirus exposure and HLA in healthy donors. Primers: 60 Vbeta forward and 13 Jbeta reverse. Data came from immunoSEQ multiplex PCR; TCRdb stores just in-frame clones and leaves some out. The profile covers nearly 110,000 clones, with 60% to 75% appearing a single time and approximately 2.6% taken by the ten largest. What was sequenced was PBMCs. The source is a male donor in good health and CMV-seropositive.

The V gene is TRBV5-4, the J gene TRBJ1-3; the D gene is possibly TRBD1 (6 bases). Trimming stripped 2 bases from V and 0 bases from J, with 12 bases between. This CDR3 has 16 amino acids. CDR1 is SGHNT and CDR2 is YYREEE in the germline V gene (reference sequence). CDR3 sequence (DNA): TGTGCCAGCAGCTTCCCCTCGACAGGCTCTGGAAACACCATATATTTT. Protein: CASSFPSTGSGNTIYF.

This clone came up once. The chain joins TRBV9 to TRBJ2-7; D not resolved. The CDR3 totals 14 residues. Germline V gives CDR1 SGDLS, CDR2 YYNGEE. V gave up 0 bases and J gave up 3 bases, with 10 bases separating them. CDR3 protein: CASSVDGRNYEQYF. The CDR3 nucleotides are TGTGCCAGCAGCGTAGATGGCAGGAACTACGAGCAGTACTTC.

V gene TRBV11-3 combines with J gene TRBJ2-1; 11 bases are a match to TRBD2. Germline CDR1 and CDR2: SGHNT and YENEEA. This CDR3 region has 15 residues. Trimming cost V 2 bases and J 7 bases; bases outside gene matches: 4. CDR3: CASSLTSGSWNEQFF. The CDR3 DNA reads TGTGCCAGCAGCTTAACTAGCGGGAGTTGGAATGAGCAGTTCTTC.

The chain recombines TRBV7-6 with TRBJ1-1; D is unresolved. The germline V gene has CDR1 SGHVS and CDR2 FNYEAQ. V lost 1 base and J lost 6, with 6 bases in between. This CDR3 comprises 12 residues. The DNA of the CDR3 is TGTGCCAGCAGCTTAGGGGGAGCTGAAGCTTTCTTT. Protein: CASSLGGAEAFF.

CDR3 sequence: CASSLRGTEDQPQHF. The CDR3, as DNA: TGTGCCAGCAGCTTAAGAGGGACAGAAGATCAGCCCCAGCATTTT. The V and J genes are TRBV11-2 and TRBJ1-5; 7 nucleotides match TRBD1. V was clipped by 2 bases and J by 5 bases; unmatched bases: 6. The length of the CDR3 is 15 residues. Germline values: CDR1 SGHAT, CDR2 FQNNGV.

This chain links TRBV6-5 with TRBJ1-2; 9 bases are a match to TRBD1. Losses at the gene ends were 2 bases for V and 5 bases for J; bases not matched to a gene: 6. Per the germline V gene, CDR1 is MNHEY and CDR2 is SVGAGI. The CDR3 consists of 15 residues. This CDR3 reads CASSYDTGGWYGYTF. The CDR3 DNA follows: TGTGCCAGCAGTTACGACACAGGGGGCTGGTATGGCTACACCTTC.

The rearrangement uses TRBV19 and TRBJ2-7, with D maybe TRBD1 (6 bases). The CDR3 has 15 residues. CDR1 LNHDA and CDR2 SQIVND come from the germline V gene (reference sequence). The V end was cut by 5 bases, the J end by 12 bases, with 26 bases between. The CDR3 reads CASSPTTGIYESRYF. For the CDR3, the DNA is TGTGCCAGTAGTCCGACAACAGGGATCTACGAGTCTCGGTACTTC.

This clone appeared many times. The chain joins TRBV6-6 to TRBJ1-5; perhaps TRBD1 as D (6 bases). The V and J ends lost 6 bases and 3 bases respectively, with 12 bases between them. The CDR3 has 14 residues. Germline V gene lookup returns CDR1 MNHNY and CDR2 SVGAGI (reference sequence). In DNA form, the CDR3 reads TGTGCCAGCAGGCCGACAGGCTTCAATCAGCCCCAGCATTTT. Protein: CASRPTGFNQPQHF.

The rearrangement links TRBV6-4 to TRBJ2-1; TRBD2 matches 10 bases. Looked up from germline, CDR1 is MRHNA and CDR2 is SNTAGT. The V and J ends lost 6 bases and 4 bases, in that order; junction bases with no gene match: 6. The CDR3 has 15 amino acids. The CDR3 bases are TGTGCCAGCAGCCCCCTAGCGGGGGCGTACAATGAGCAGTTCTTC. This gives the protein CASSPLAGAYNEQFF.

This clone was seen more than once but under ten times. The rearrangement joins TRBV29-1 to TRBJ1-2, with D perhaps TRBD1 (5 bases). Germline loops: CDR1 SQVTM, CDR2 ANQGSEA. Trimming took 2 bases from V and 6 from J, leaving 7 bases between them. The CDR3 covers 11 residues. The CDR3 protein is CSVERGNGYTF. The DNA of the CDR3 is TGCAGCGTTGAACGGGGGAATGGCTACACCTTC.

The chain links TRBV27 to TRBJ2-2; D gene unclear. The V gene lost 3 bases and the J gene lost 7 bases, with 12 bases spanning the gap. Germline CDR1 and CDR2: MNHEY and SMNVEV (reference sequence). This CDR3 comprises 14 residues. The CDR3 region has the DNA TGTGCCAGCAGTTTTTTGGTCGGCGGCGGGGAGCTGTTTTTT. Translation: CASSFLVGGGELFF.

This clone was counted a single time. The chain combines TRBV19 with TRBJ2-5, with TRBD2 identical over 8 bases. There are 14 residues in the CDR3. Trimming took 8 bases from V and 5 from J; bases not matched to a gene: 10. Per germline, CDR1 LNHDA and CDR2 SQIVND (reference sequence). The CDR3 DNA is TGTGCCAGTGTTGATGGCGGGAGGAGGGAGACCCAGTACTTC. Translating it yields CASVDGGRRETQYF.

This chain links TRBV11-2 with TRBJ2-7, with 16 bases identical to TRBD2. This CDR3 region has 16 residues. V gave up 5 bases and J gave up 2 bases; unmatched junction bases: 3. Germline V gene data show CDR1 as SGHAT and CDR2 as FQNNGV. The CDR3 DNA sequence: TGTGCCAGCAGCCAGGGACTAGCGGGAGGGACCTACGAGCAGTACTTC. Translation gives CASSQGLAGGTYEQYF.

This clone has more than one count but fewer than ten. The chain is built from TRBV9 and TRBJ2-7; D gene uncertain. The V gene lost 0 bases and the J gene lost 0 bases, with 7 bases spanning the gap. In germline, CDR1 is SGDLS, CDR2 YYNGEE. The CDR3 spans 14 residues. CDR3 residues: CASSVVPGSYEQYF. CDR3 nucleotide sequence: TGTGCCAGCAGCGTAGTCCCGGGCTCCTACGAGCAGTACTTC.

This chain links TRBV30 with TRBJ1-5, with 12 bases that match TRBD1. Germline values: CDR1 GTSNPN, CDR2 SVGIG (reference sequence). V was clipped by 1 base and J by 0 bases; unmatched bases: 10. This CDR3 region has 19 residues. Here the CDR3 reads CAWSGPGTGGGDSNQPQHF. DNA of the CDR3: TGTGCCTGGAGTGGCCCCGGGACAGGGGGCGGGGATAGCAATCAGCCCCAGCATTTT. The whole variable domain, remainder taken from reference TRBV30 and TRBJ1-5, is SQTIHQWPATLVQPVGSPLSLECTVEGTSNPNLYWYRQAAGRGLQLLFYSVGIGQISSEVPQNLSASRPQDRQFILSSKKLLLSDSGFYLCAWSGPGTGGGDSNQPQHFGDGTRLSIL.

The chain carries TRBV7-9 and TRBJ1-3; TRBD1 matches 7 bases. The germline gives CDR1 SEHNR, CDR2 FQNEAQ (reference sequence). After removal of 6 bases from V and 0 bases from J, the junction contained 8 bases not matched to a gene. The CDR3 is made up of 16 amino acids. The CDR3 DNA sequence: TGTGCCAGCAGGGGGACAGTCAAAGGCTCTGGAAACACCATATATTTT. The encoded protein is CASRGTVKGSGNTIYF.

The gene calls are TRBV28 and TRBJ2-5; D possibly corresponds to TRBD2 (7 bases). Trimming took off 6 bases at V and 5 bases at J, with 16 bases between the two ends. The CDR3 runs to 14 residues. CDR1 MDHEN and CDR2 SYDVKM come from the germline V gene. The CDR3 region is CASRVGGAGETQYF. The DNA of the CDR3 is TGTGCCAGCAGGGTTGGGGGGGCGGGGGAGACCCAGTACTTC.

The gene calls are TRBV30 and TRBJ2-7; 8 bases are shared with TRBD1. The junction had 12 bases not matched to a gene; V was cut back by 1 base and J by 10 bases. In germline, CDR1 is GTSNPN, CDR2 SVGIG (reference sequence). CDR3 length: 14 residues. The CDR3 loop reads CAWSAQGAQDRQYF. The CDR3 DNA reads as TGTGCCTGGAGTGCCCAGGGGGCCCAGGACCGCCAGTACTTC.

The rearrangement links TRBV19 to TRBJ2-7; TRBD2 matches 13 bases. V dropped 5 bases and J dropped 2; count of bases not matched to a gene: 3. This CDR3 contains 15 residues. The germline gives CDR1 LNHDA, CDR2 SQIVND (reference sequence). CDR3 DNA: TGTGCCAGTAGTTGGACTAGCGGGGGAACCTACGAGCAGTACTTC. As protein: CASSWTSGGTYEQYF.

This chain uses TRBV4-3 with TRBJ2-3; 11 positions match TRBD2. The junction had 10 bases not matched to a gene; V was cut back by 1 base and J by 4 bases. Germline CDR1 reads LGHNA; CDR2 reads YSLEER. The CDR3 sequence is 18 residues long. The CDR3 sequence: CASSQGYASGRLPDTQYF. Written as DNA, the CDR3 is TGCGCCAGCAGCCAAGGTTATGCTAGCGGGAGGCTGCCAGATACGCAGTATTTT.

In this sample, this clone turned up a few times. The J gene is TRBJ1-5, the V gene TRBV6-6, with no clear D. Germline CDR1 MNHNY, CDR2 SVGAGI (reference sequence). The ends were cut back, 2 bases at V and 0 bases at J, with 8 bases in the middle. The CDR3 runs to 15 residues. This CDR3 reads CASSYPADSNQPQHF. For the CDR3, the DNA is TGTGCCAGCAGTTACCCAGCGGATAGCAATCAGCCCCAGCATTTT.

This chain uses TRBV29-1 with TRBJ2-1; 11 bases match TRBD2. The CDR3 is made up of 14 amino acids. V gave up 7 bases and J gave up 9 bases; unmatched junction bases: 11. CDR1 and CDR2 from the germline V gene are SQVTM and ANQGSEA. DNA of the CDR3: TGCAGCGGAGTTGTAGCGGGGGGGCCTGTTGAGCAGTTCTTC. Translating gives CSGVVAGGPVEQFF.

The chain is built from TRBV9 and TRBJ2-3, with a weak D call TRBD2 (6 bases). The V and J ends lost 0 bases and 2 bases respectively, with 10 bases between them. Germline V gene sequence: CDR1 SGDLS, CDR2 YYNGEE. The CDR3 spans 15 residues. In DNA, the CDR3 is TGTGCCAGCAGCGTAGAGGAGGGCCCCACAGATACGCAGTATTTT. Residues: CASSVEEGPTDTQYF.

This clone was seen once. V and J are TRBV30 and TRBJ2-5; 7 nucleotides line up with TRBD1. The trim removed 3 bases at V and 5 bases at J, leaving 12 bases unmatched. Germline lookup yields CDR1 GTSNPN and CDR2 SVGIG (reference sequence). This CDR3 has 15 amino acids. CDR3: CAWRRRGLGSETQYF. The DNA for the CDR3 is TGTGCCTGGAGGCGAAGGGGGCTGGGTTCGGAGACCCAGTACTTC.

This clone was picked up a small number of times. The chain joins TRBV15 to TRBJ2-1, with 8 bases lining up with TRBD2. CDR3 length: 15 amino acids. CDR1 is LNHNV and CDR2 is YYDKDF in the germline V gene (reference sequence). V trimming: 1 base; J trimming: 5 bases; junction bases outside the gene matches: 4. CDR3 nucleotides: TGTGCCACCAGCAGAGTTACTAGCGGAAACAATGAGCAGTTCTTC. Its translation is CATSRVTSGNNEQFF. Looking up the rest from reference TRBV15 and TRBJ2-1 gives the full variable domain: DAMVIQNPRYQVTQFGKPVTLSCSQTLNHNVMYWYQQKSSQAPKLLFHYYDKDFNNEADTPDNFQSRRPNTSFCFLDIRSPGLGDTAMYLCATSRVTSGNNEQFFGPGTRLTVL.

CDR3 nucleotides: TGTGCCAGCAGCTTGGGTTTCGACACTGAAGCTTTCTTT. Translation: CASSLGFDTEAFF. The gene calls are TRBV5-6 and TRBJ1-1; D not certain. Trimming left V 0 bases short and J 3 bases short, with 6 bases between. The CDR3 runs 13 residues. Germline V gene sequence: CDR1 SGHDT, CDR2 YYEEEE.

About this clone: Sequence at one end of the junction differs from germline and may be a read error. The chain has TRBV25-1 and TRBJ1-4, with D perhaps TRBD1 (6 bases). Germline assignment: CDR1 MGHDK and CDR2 SYGVNS. This CDR3 is built from 11 residues. The CDR3 DNA sequence: TGTGCCAGCAGGGGCCCAGGGGTACTGGTTTTT. It specifies CASRGPGVLVF.